One and the same sample provided the 25 T cell receptor beta chains below, sequenced in a study of blood T cell repertoires in COVID-19. Using immunoSEQ multiplex PCR, the repertoire was profiled, and TCRdb retains in-frame clones only, with some absent. The sample lists 270,000 or so clones, roughly 85% occurring once. The sequenced sample was peripheral blood. The source of these receptors is a woman aged 25 to 39 with active or convalescent COVID-19.

V usage is TRBV20-1 and J usage is TRBJ2-4; D call uncertain. Trimming removed 3 bases from V and 0 bases from J, with 9 bases in between. The CDR3 has 14 residues. Germline CDR1 is DFQATT and CDR2 is SNEGSKA (reference sequence). The CDR3 protein is CSASSVLAKNIQYF. The CDR3 bases are TGCAGTGCTAGTTCAGTTCTAGCCAAAAACATTCAGTACTTC.

The chain is built from TRBV4-2 and TRBJ1-1; tentative D call: TRBD1 (5 bases). Germline CDR1 is LGHNA and CDR2 is YNFKEQ. The germline V and J ends were trimmed by 3 bases and 4 bases, with 18 bases remaining between them. The CDR3 has 16 amino acids. The CDR3 region is CASSQEWSLTGTEAFF. The CDR3 nucleotides read TGTGCCAGCAGCCAGGAGTGGTCCCTAACAGGCACTGAAGCTTTCTTT.

This rearrangement joins TRBV12-3 or TRBV12-4 to TRBJ1-4; no reliable D call. With 7 bases removed from V and 7 bases from J, the gap between germline ends came to 13 bases. This CDR3 is built from 13 residues. Here the CDR3 reads CASKSTAPEKLFF. CDR3 in DNA: TGTGCCAGCAAGAGCACAGCCCCTGAAAAACTGTTTTTT.

The genes are TRBV9 and TRBJ1-2; 7 bases line up with TRBD1. V trimming: 4 bases; J trimming: 6 bases; junction bases outside the gene matches: 6. From germline, CDR1 is SGDLS and CDR2 YYNGEE. The CDR3 spans 13 residues. The CDR3 bases are TGTGCCAGCAGCCTCGGACAGGTCCATGGCTACACCTTC. Translation gives CASSLGQVHGYTF.

The CDR3 nucleotides read TGTGCCAGCAGTTTGGCCGTAGGAGGGCCCCAGCATTTT. Its translation is CASSLAVGGPQHF. The genes are TRBV27 and TRBJ1-5; D gene uncertain. V shed 3 bases and J shed 9 bases, with 12 bases lying between them. The CDR3 is 13 amino acids. Looked up from germline, CDR1 is MNHEY and CDR2 is SMNVEV (reference sequence).

This clone was detected once. The chain is built from TRBV6-1 and TRBJ1-2; D ambiguous. This CDR3 is 14 amino acids long. Germline V gene data show CDR1 as MNHNS and CDR2 as SASEGT. The V end lost 2 bases, the J end lost 2 bases, and 9 bases lay between the germline ends. Here the CDR3 reads CASSENSGNYGYTF. DNA of the CDR3: TGTGCCAGCAGTGAAAATTCCGGGAACTATGGCTACACCTTC.

The V gene is TRBV7-6, the J gene TRBJ2-7; D gene ambiguous. The CDR3 has 14 amino acids. Trimming took 1 base from V and 3 from J, leaving 10 bases between them. From germline, CDR1 is SGHVS and CDR2 FNYEAQ. The chain's CDR3 is CASSLGKTHYEQYF. The CDR3 coding sequence is TGTGCCAGCAGCTTAGGGAAGACACACTACGAGCAGTACTTC.

Only a few counts were recorded for this clone. This chain uses TRBV18 with TRBJ1-5, with TRBD1 as a possible D gene (5 bases). V gave up 11 bases and J gave up 7 bases, with 18 bases separating them. From germline, CDR1 is KGHSH and CDR2 LQKENI. This CDR3 has 13 residues. CDR3 nucleotides: TGTGCCGACTTGGAGGGACTAAAGCAGCCCCAGCATTTT. It translates to CADLEGLKQPQHF. Together with reference TRBV18 and TRBJ1-5, the CDR3 gives the full variable domain: NAGVMQNPRHLVRRRGQEARLRCSPMKGHSHVYWYRQLPEEGLKFMVYLQKENIIDESGMPKERFSAEFPKEGPSILRIQQVVRGDSAAYFCADLEGLKQPQHFGDGTRLSIL.

The V and J genes are TRBV7-2 and TRBJ1-3; 8 bases align to TRBD1. The CDR3 extends over 13 amino acids. Germline V CDR1 and CDR2: SGHTA, FQGNSA. V was pared by 4 bases and J by 7 bases, with 3 bases of the junction left unmatched. The CDR3 nucleotides read TGTGCCAGCAGCTCCGGACAGGGTAACACCATATATTTT. It yields the protein CASSSGQGNTIYF. Filled out from reference TRBV7-2 and TRBJ1-3, the complete variable domain reads GAGVSQSPSNKVTEKGKDVELRCDPISGHTALYWYRQSLGQGLEFLIYFQGNSAPDKSGLPSDRFSAERTGGSVSTLTIQRTQQEDSAVYLCASSSGQGNTIYFGEGSWLTVV.

The gene calls are TRBV28 and TRBJ1-2; TRBD1 matches at 7 bases. CDR1 MDHEN and CDR2 SYDVKM come from the germline V gene. CDR3 size: 15 residues. With V trimmed by 4 bases and J by 5 bases, 10 bases remained unmatched. The CDR3, as DNA: TGTGCCAGCAGTTCTCCTGGAGGGGGCGGGTATGGCTACACCTTC. It specifies CASSSPGGGGYGYTF.

The genes are TRBV28 and TRBJ1-2; possible D gene TRBD1, 6 bases. The V end was cut by 7 bases, the J end by 0 bases, with 15 bases between. CDR1 is MDHEN, CDR2 SYDVKM, per germline. This CDR3 has 15 residues. CDR3 sequence (DNA): TGTGCCAGCAACCCCAGGGGCCACCCTAACTATGGCTACACCTTC. This sequence encodes CASNPRGHPNYGYTF.

This chain links TRBV30 with TRBJ2-7, with 10 nucleotides matching TRBD1. Germline V gives CDR1 GTSNPN, CDR2 SVGIG (reference sequence). After removal of 5 bases from V and 3 bases from J, the junction contained 7 bases not matched to a gene. The CDR3 has 14 residues. The chain's CDR3 is CAWDTGTGVYEQYF. The CDR3 coding sequence is TGTGCCTGGGACACCGGGACAGGGGTCTACGAGCAGTACTTC.

V and J are TRBV6-6 and TRBJ1-5; 8 nucleotides align to TRBD1. The trim removed 4 bases at V and 2 bases at J, leaving 1 base unmatched. The CDR3 is 14 amino acids. CDR1 and CDR2 from the germline V gene are MNHNY and SVGAGI (reference sequence). This CDR3 reads CASSLTGGNQPQHF. CDR3 coding DNA: TGTGCCAGCAGTTTGACAGGGGGCAATCAGCCCCAGCATTTT.

The chain has TRBV4-2 and TRBJ2-1; 11 bases are a match to TRBD2. This CDR3 has 20 amino acids. V dropped 4 bases and J dropped 0; count of bases not matched to a gene: 14. The germline V gene has CDR1 LGHNA and CDR2 YNFKEQ. The CDR3 loop is CASSLPGSGGALSSYNEQFF. The CDR3 bases are TGTGCCAGCAGCCTCCCGGGTAGCGGGGGGGCTCTGAGCTCCTACAATGAGCAGTTCTTC.

V gene TRBV5-1 combines with J gene TRBJ2-2; 10 nucleotides agree with TRBD1. Germline V lookup: CDR1 SGHRS, CDR2 YFSETQ. The junction had 4 bases not matched to a gene; V was cut back by 4 bases and J by 1 base. The CDR3 runs 16 residues. The CDR3 loop reads CASSGGDRGNTGELFF. The CDR3 DNA is TGCGCCAGCAGCGGCGGGGACAGGGGGAACACCGGGGAGCTGTTTTTT.

The chain combines TRBV11-3 with TRBJ2-1; D perhaps matches TRBD1 (6 bases). Trimming removed 9 bases at V and 10 bases at J, with 19 bases between. This CDR3 contains 13 residues. CDR1 is SGHNT, CDR2 YENEEA, per germline. CDR3 region: CASSLEYRDEQFF. CDR3 nucleotides: TGTGCCAGTTCCCTAGAATACAGGGACGAGCAGTTCTTC.

The rearrangement uses TRBV28 and TRBJ1-4; 10 bases are a match to TRBD1. The CDR3 totals 15 residues. Germline V gives CDR1 MDHEN, CDR2 SYDVKM. V lost 3 bases, J lost 5 bases, and 3 bases stayed unmatched. CDR3 nucleotides: TGTGCCAGCAGTTTTACGGGACAGGGGAATGAAAAACTGTTTTTT. Its translation is CASSFTGQGNEKLFF.

In its sample, this clone was seen once. V gene TRBV19 combines with J gene TRBJ2-7, with a weak D call TRBD1 (5 bases). CDR3 length: 13 amino acids. CDR1 is LNHDA and CDR2 is SQIVND in the germline V gene (reference sequence). V dropped 6 bases and J dropped 2 bases, with 11 bases sitting between them. As DNA, the CDR3 is TGTGCCAGTAGCGAAGGGGTCACCTACGAGCAGTACTTC. Protein: CASSEGVTYEQYF.

This chain links TRBV5-8 with TRBJ1-2; 7 bases line up with TRBD1. V lost 4 bases, J lost 2 bases, and 5 bases stayed unmatched. This CDR3 spans 14 amino acids. Germline V CDR1 and CDR2: SGHTS, YDEGEE. The DNA of the CDR3 is TGTGCCAGCAGCCTACGGACAGGCAACTATGGCTACACCTTC. The encoded protein is CASSLRTGNYGYTF.

This chain joins TRBV28 and TRBJ1-5; D gene ambiguous. Per germline, CDR1 MDHEN and CDR2 SYDVKM. The V end was cut by 3 bases, the J end by 1 base, with 10 bases between. The CDR3 is 15 amino acids. CDR3 amino acids: CASSFAWASNQPQHF. The CDR3 bases are TGTGCCAGCAGTTTTGCGTGGGCGAGCAATCAGCCCCAGCATTTT.

This clone was detected only once. J is TRBJ1-2 and V is TRBV4-1, with D uncertain. The ends were cut back, 4 bases at V and 4 bases at J, with 16 bases in the middle. The CDR3 has 15 residues. Germline loops: CDR1 MGHRA, CDR2 YSYEKL. The CDR3 nucleotides are TGCGCCAGCAGCCCTTCTATCTCCGAAATCTATGGCTACACCTTC. Its translation is CASSPSISEIYGYTF.

This clone was observed once. The chain joins TRBV2 to TRBJ1-3; D gene unclear. Trimming took 5 bases from V and 7 from J, leaving 6 bases between them. Looked up from germline, CDR1 is SNHLY and CDR2 is FYNNEI. This CDR3 has 11 residues. CDR3 DNA sequence: TGTGCCAGCAGTTACAGTAACACCATATATTTT. It yields the protein CASSYSNTIYF.

This chain links TRBV5-1 with TRBJ2-7, with 7 positions matching TRBD1. The CDR3 consists of 19 residues. CDR1 and CDR2 from the germline V gene are SGHRS and YFSETQ. V lost 0 bases to trimming and J lost 0 bases; unmatched junction nucleotides: 15. The CDR3 nucleotides read TGCGCCAGCAGCTTGGGACAGGGCGAATCGGGGCCACTCTCCTACGAGCAGTACTTC. Translating it yields CASSLGQGESGPLSYEQYF.

This sequence joins TRBV10-3 and TRBJ2-1; TRBD2 matches 9 bases. The CDR3 extends over 16 amino acids. The J segment lost 6 bases and the V segment lost 6 bases, leaving 12 bases of the junction unmatched. CDR1 is ENHRY, CDR2 SYGVKD, per germline. The CDR3 loop reads CAISFSSGVTSNEQFF. CDR3 coding DNA: TGTGCCATCAGCTTTTCTAGCGGGGTTACCTCCAATGAGCAGTTCTTC.

This sequence joins TRBV4-3 and TRBJ2-1, with 8 bases lining up with TRBD1. This CDR3 is built from 15 residues. J gave up 10 bases and V 0 bases, and 8 bases lay outside the gene matches. Germline V gives CDR1 LGHNA, CDR2 YSLEER. The CDR3, as DNA: TGCGCCAGCAGCCAAGATGTCGGGACAGGTGGCGAGCAGTTCTTC. Its translation: CASSQDVGTGGEQFF.